The T cell receptor (beta chain) under discussion was sequenced for a study of cytomegalovirus exposure and HLA in healthy donors (dated by TCRdb to 2015 to 2018). In the study overall: An earlier analysis of 550 to 700 of the donors reported 250 to 300 Gb of sequence data and approximately 110 million unique TCR beta sequences from about 200 million T cells. Typing coverage varied by locus: about 629-640 donors for A, B, C, DRB1 and DQB1; roughly 560 for DQA1; about 570 for DPA1; roughly 450 for DPB1. Every discovery cohort repertoire had been produced on one sequencing platform. An early release that covered 500 to 800 HLA-typed donors contained around 300 gigabases of sequencing data and roughly 84 million unique TCR sequences. On average, around 240,000 unique TCR beta nucleotide sequences were sequenced per donor among 300 to 500 genotyped donors of the cohort, with 15% to 20% of those sequences being non-productive. Along with the roughly 700-subject first cohort, a separate validation cohort of some 130 different subjects was used. Several DR-DQ haplotypes were handled as single units for association and clustering because linkage in the cohort was strong. Class I and class II HLA loci were covered by the typing at four-digit resolution. A later genetic analysis used genome-wide SNP genotypes for about 65% of the roughly 670 donors, treating that subset as a discovery cohort. The genetic ancestry cluster associated with self-reported Caucasian donors included over 80% of the 300 to 450 genotyped donors. A later analysis re-analyzed previously published TCR beta repertoires from about 730 donors and added high-resolution HLA genotyping to study TCR occurrence patterns. High-throughput TCR immunosequencing, statistical association of individual TCRs with disease status, and machine learning were combined to predict cytomegalovirus infection status. Donor age, sex, ethnicity and CMV serostatus were compiled alongside the repertoire data. In the later analysis, no new phenotypic data were used to find candidate immune exposures; instead, reliance was placed on TCR beta sequences and their occurrence across donors. The study used immunosequencing to profile the T cell repertoires of approximately 650 subjects and linked those repertoires to cytomegalovirus serostatus. The study aimed to test whether signatures of past pathogen exposure could be identified by cataloging public T cell receptors. In an earlier analysis of 550 to 700 of the donors, high-throughput TCR beta sequencing was used to judge whether each TCR beta V gene segment behaved as functional or pseudogenic. Broader findings and caveats from the paper: It was suggested by the authors that the approach could potentially be generalized to other disease states and immunological phenotypes. A later analysis found that TCR association rates varied across HLA loci, with DRB1 alleles showing the most associated TCRs and HLA-C alleles the fewest. The cohort was sequenced for TCR beta chains only, and without alpha or paired-chain data the features that could be detected were limited. Most TCR sequences were observed very rarely across donors, whereas some public TCRs were present in many individuals. Cytomegalovirus status was reported to be diagnosed by the classifier with high specificity and sensitivity in both the original and validation cohorts. HLA typing was unavailable for some donors at each locus, so association tests used only the typed subset. A later analysis reported that several top co-occurrence clusters appeared linked to parvovirus B19, influenza, CMV and Epstein-Barr virus. Broadly in line with IMGT annotations, most TCR beta V segments showed up in productive rearrangements about 87% or about 30% of the time in an earlier analysis of roughly 590 of the donors. When HLA alleles, especially DR and DQ, strongly co-occurred, TCR associations were difficult to assign to individual alleles. In a later genetic analysis, a missense DCLRE1C variant was associated with V-gene and J-gene trimming of TCR beta chains, and the association was replicated in an independent cohort. Linkage disequilibrium might explain the correlated functional status among segregating V segments, but an unknown experimental factor could not be ruled out. A cluster of highly shared sequence variants was judged likely to represent a technical artifact of the sequencing pipeline. At a false discovery rate of 0.05, a later analysis linked roughly 17,000 TCR beta sequences to specific HLA alleles. A further reported finding was that TCR beta sequences accurately predicted the HLA-A and HLA-B alleles for most subjects in the first cohort. For the cohort, immune exposure information was limited to CMV serostatus. In vitro tests confirmed that a few of the cytomegalovirus-associated TCR beta chains recognize cytomegalovirus antigens. In a later analysis, HLA-associated TCR beta chains showed more clonal expansion and lower generation probabilities than non-associated chains that were equally common. The earlier analysis of fewer than 750 of the donors excluded about 16 rarely observed V segments, including chromosome 9 orphons, because counts were too low. According to a later analysis, most CMV-associated TCR beta chains appeared to be HLA-restricted, and the HLA associations seemed to be driven largely by CMV exposure. The study listed 164 TCR beta chains as associated with cytomegalovirus. According to a later genetic analysis, donors in an Asian-associated ancestry cluster had fewer N-insertions in productive TCRs than the approximately 630-donor mean. Presence/absence analyses assumed roughly uniform sequencing depth across donors, an assumption that may not hold. Some IMGT-functional V segments, including TRBV6-2 and TRBV6-3, could not be distinguished by the 87-base-pair reads and were therefore excluded.

Library preparation was by the immunoSEQ multiplex PCR assay. A mixture of 60 forward primers for TCR Vbeta segments and 13 reverse primers for TCR Jbeta segments was used in the multiplex PCR. Amplification of the CDR3 region of rearranged TCR beta genes was performed with a multiplex PCR assay on genomic DNA. The Illumina HiSeq System was used to sequence the amplified TCR beta libraries as 87-base-pair reads. In the source study's methods: A later analysis tallied tens of millions of unique TCR beta chains across the 666 repertoires, and approximately 12 million of those chains were shared by two or more donors. A nearest-neighbor algorithm error-corrected the raw reads and collapsed the reads into unique sequences, merging closely related sequences to remove PCR and sequencing errors. To assign V, D and J gene segments, CDR3 sequences were aligned to IMGT reference sequences. For a sequence to be retained, a match of at least six nucleotides was required to both a V gene segment and a J gene segment. Rearrangements were classified as productive when the CDR3 lacked stop codons and remained in frame with V and J, and all other rearrangements were classified as non-productive. Following IMGT convention, CDR3 was defined as the stretch from the second conserved V-encoded cysteine to the conserved J-encoded phenylalanine. In an earlier analysis of around 600 of the donors, sequences lacking an unambiguous match to a single V gene segment were excluded. An earlier analysis of 587 of the donors called V segments functional above 56.7% productive rearrangements and segregating when the between-donor standard deviation exceeded 5%. A statistical classification framework was built to diagnose cytomegalovirus status from the catalog of TCR beta chain sequences. In a later analysis, V and J genes were assigned by comparing TCR nucleotide sequences against IMGT/GENE-DB human TR gene sequences. A later analysis assigned CDR3 sequences and most-parsimonious VDJ recombination scenarios with the TCRdist pipeline. In a later analysis, every TCR beta chain was defined by the combination of its CDR3 amino acid sequence and its V-gene family, and reads without a unique V-gene family were dropped. A later analysis removed 600 or so highly shared, low-generation-probability nucleotide sequences to deal with suspected cross-contamination and a sequencing artifact. A later analysis calculated a clonal expansion index for each public chain from normalized within-repertoire ranks of inferred template counts. Generation probabilities in a later analysis came from a VDJ recombination model fitted to out-of-frame rearrangements, and those results were checked against IGoR. In a later analysis, hypergeometric tests were used to score TCR-TCR, TCR-HLA and TCR-CMV co-occurrence, with a repertoire-size bias correction applied to TCR pairs. To estimate false discovery rates, a later analysis permuted the HLA or CMV assignments 20 times. In a later analysis, co-occurring TCRs were grouped using DBSCAN, with TCRdist sequence similarity added in when clustering inside HLA-allele-positive subsets. Co-occurrence clustering excluded repertoires with fewer than 30,000 or more than 120,000 public chains, plus five with anomalous nucleotide sharing. This is the immuneACCESS table as TCRdb keeps it, with only in-frame sequences that have V and J called. A part of the clones is gone; compared with another copy, unresolved V genes explain less than half, and the rest is unexplained. D and trimming were read from the DNA, whereas the V and J calls and clone size are those reported in that table. This sample gives 95,000 to 150,000 clones in total; 50% to 75% of them show up just once. Clones ranked in the top ten supply roughly 8.6% of the sample.

In total, about 650 healthy bone marrow donors made up the cohort. At the time of sampling, every cohort member was nominally healthy, though immune exposures that went unrecorded were likely present. The donor tested CMV seropositive and was one of the 289 seropositive cohort members. A peripheral blood sample was collected from each donor, and TCR beta sequencing was performed on peripheral blood mononuclear cells. Genomic DNA extraction from the blood cell samples was performed with the Qiagen DNeasy Blood Extraction Kit. About this clone: Its antigen has not been determined. The sample holds no much larger clone one base away, and base qualities are not on file.

Between the V and J ends, shortened by 6 bases and 2 bases respectively, the junction contains 5 bases. According to the germline V gene, CDR1 reads MDHEN and CDR2 reads SYDVKM. The CDR3 has 11 amino acids, counting the end cysteine and phenylalanine. Only the CDR3 region is kept as DNA, spanning 33 bases read in frame from base 1. The sequenced material came from PBMCs. This sequence uses TRBV28 and TRBJ2-7; too little of a D gene remains to name it. The sequence came from a woman aged 40 to 50 in good health and CMV-seropositive. This receptor carries the CDR3 CASSPAYEQYF. The DNA sequence is as follows: TGTGCCAGCAGCCCCGCCTACGAGCAGTACTTC.